One and the same sample provided the 5 T cell receptor beta chains below, sequenced in a study of blood T cells in healthy people across ages. A second PCR of about 7 to 12 cycles used a sample-barcoded 5' primer and a J-beta primer mix. MiXCR, applied by TCRdb to the 5' RACE reads, yields one record per CDR3 protein. Of approximately 690,000 distinct CDR3 sequences in the sample, roughly two fifths were seen once. Sequencing was done on a sample of blood. These receptors were obtained from a man older than 75 in good health.

The chain joins TRBV7-2 to TRBJ2-5; D is perhaps TRBD1 or TRBD2 (5 bases each). Near its end, the DNA agrees better with TRBJ2-1, so the J call may be wrong. CDR3 length: 17 residues. CDR1 is SGHTA, CDR2 FQGNSA, per germline. DNA for the CDR3: TGTGCCAGCAGCTTAGCCTGGGGGACCAGGAAACAAGAGACCCAGTTCTTC. Translated, it gives CASSLAWGTRKQETQFF.

The V and J genes are TRBV4-3 and TRBJ2-5, with D possibly matching TRBD2 (7 bases). V lost 2 bases, J lost 5 bases, and 24 bases lay in between. Germline V gene data show CDR1 as LGHNA and CDR2 as YSLEER. This CDR3 has 18 residues. CDR3 sequence reads: CASSQNLGGSEQGETQYF. The CDR3 DNA sequence: TGCGCCAGCAGCCAAAATCTCGGCGGGAGCGAACAGGGTGAGACCCAGTACTTC.

This clonotype was counted only a few times. CDR3 sequence (DNA): TGCGCCAGCAGCTTGGTAGTAGGGCGTAACTATGGCTACACCTTC. It translates to CASSLVVGRNYGYTF. This chain connects TRBV5-1 to TRBJ1-2; D is unresolved. V was trimmed by 0 bases and J by 1 base, leaving 10 bases between them. Germline V gene lookup returns CDR1 SGHRS and CDR2 YFSETQ. CDR3 length: 15 amino acids.

In this sample, this clonotype turned up a few times. This chain uses TRBV6-2 or TRBV6-3 with TRBJ2-7, with 9 bases matching TRBD1. The germline gives CDR1 MNHEY, CDR2 SVGEGT. The junction had 7 bases not matched to a gene; V was cut back by 2 bases and J by 2 bases. The CDR3 consists of 16 residues. The CDR3 DNA sequence: TGTGCCAGCAGTTACCCCCGGACAGGGGACGCCTACGAGCAGTACTTC. The encoded protein is CASSYPRTGDAYEQYF.

This chain links TRBV20-1 with TRBJ1-1; tentative D call: TRBD1 (5 bases). CDR3 length: 15 residues. Trimming removed 0 bases at V and 1 base at J, with 12 bases between. CDR1 is DFQATT and CDR2 is SNEGSKA in the germline V gene (reference sequence). This CDR3 reads CSAREGGNSNTEAFF. The CDR3 coding sequence is TGCAGTGCTAGAGAGGGGGGGAATTCGAACACTGAAGCTTTCTTT.